This T cell receptor (beta chain) was sequenced during a study of identical twins. Study results and limitations: Sequences that were beta out-of-frame showed weaker excess twin sharing.

Via MiXCR, TCRdb re-called the 5' RACE reads, giving one row per CDR3 protein. The repertoire holds 450,000 to 650,000 distinct CDR3 sequences, around 9.6% seen once, with 2.5% to 3.5% in the top ten. This clonotype was detected only a few times. The antigen remains unidentified. These records were also assigned to another study, of yellow fever vaccine responses in identical twins. That work states: As reported, the vaccine T cell response of twins seemed partly convergent and partly personalized.

The receptor was derived from a woman younger than 35 in good health. The sequenced material came from PBMCs.

CDR3 sequence reads: CASSQQGFTSYEQYF. The CDR3 region has the DNA TGTGCCAGCTCACAACAGGGATTTACCTCCTACGAGCAGTACTTC. The rearrangement links TRBV18 to TRBJ2-7; TRBD1 might be the D (6 bases). V shed 4 bases and J shed 0 bases, with 13 bases lying between them. CDR1 and CDR2 (germline): KGHSH, LQKENI. The CDR3 covers 15 residues.